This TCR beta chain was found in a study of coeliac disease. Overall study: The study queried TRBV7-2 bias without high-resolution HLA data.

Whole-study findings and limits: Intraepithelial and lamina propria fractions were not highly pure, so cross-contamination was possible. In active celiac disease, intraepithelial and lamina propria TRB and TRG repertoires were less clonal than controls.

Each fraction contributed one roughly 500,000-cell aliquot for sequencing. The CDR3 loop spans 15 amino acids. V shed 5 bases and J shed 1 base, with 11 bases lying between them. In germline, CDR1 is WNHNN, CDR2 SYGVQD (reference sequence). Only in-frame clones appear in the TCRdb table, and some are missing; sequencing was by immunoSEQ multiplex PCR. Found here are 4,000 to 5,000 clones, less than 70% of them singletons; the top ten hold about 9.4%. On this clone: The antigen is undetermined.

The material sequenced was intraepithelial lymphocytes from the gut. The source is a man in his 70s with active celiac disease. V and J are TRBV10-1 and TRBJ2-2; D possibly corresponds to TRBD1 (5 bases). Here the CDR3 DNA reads TGCGCCAGCAGTAAGAAAACAGGGAACACCGGGGAGCTGTTTTTT. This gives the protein CASSKKTGNTGELFF.